This entry lists 28 T cell receptor beta chains sequenced from one sample in a study of cytomegalovirus exposure and HLA in healthy donors. 60 Vbeta and 13 Jbeta primers were used in PCR. The table came from immunoSEQ multiplex PCR; TCRdb's copy has only in-frame clones and leaves some out. The sample has under 120,000 clones, 65% to 80% seen once. Specimen: PBMCs. The receptors were gathered from a female donor in good health and CMV-seropositive.

The V gene is TRBV5-1, the J gene TRBJ2-1; TRBD2 agrees at 9 bases. Unmatched junction bases numbered 6, after V lost 0 bases and J lost 8 bases. CDR1 and CDR2 (germline): SGHRS, YFSETQ. This CDR3 spans 15 amino acids. The CDR3 bases are TGCGCCAGCAGCTTGGTAGGCGGGGGGGCCGATGAGCAGTTCTTC. Translated: CASSLVGGGADEQFF. The whole variable domain, remainder taken from reference TRBV5-1 and TRBJ2-1, is KAGVTQTPRYLIKTRGQQVTLSCSPISGHRSVSWYQQTPGQGLQFLFEYFSETQRNKGNFPGRFSGRQFSNSRSEMNVSTLELGDSALYLCASSLVGGGADEQFFGPGTRLTVL.

The V call is TRBV6-1, the J call TRBJ2-7; 9 bases line up with TRBD1. Germline V gives CDR1 MNHNS, CDR2 SASEGT. Losses at the gene ends were 6 bases for V and 1 base for J; bases not matched to a gene: 7. This CDR3 contains 15 residues. The chain's CDR3 is CASSKVGTGSYEQYF. The CDR3 nucleotides are TGTGCCAGCAGCAAAGTAGGGACAGGGTCCTACGAGCAGTACTTC.

This clone was seen only once. At one boundary the junction diverges from the germline segment, which might be a read error. This rearrangement joins TRBV4-1 to TRBJ1-5; 7 bases map to TRBD1. Germline V lookup: CDR1 MGHRA, CDR2 YSYEKL. The length of the CDR3 is 15 residues. This chain's CDR3 is CASSQGFTGAQPQHF. CDR3 bases: TGCGCCAGCAGTCAAGGATTCACAGGGGCACAGCCCCAGCATTTT.

CDR3 coding DNA: TGCGCCAGCAGCTACCTACCCTCTAGTAGCGGGGGGGCGAATACGCAGTATTTT. Translation: CASSYLPSSSGGANTQYF. This sequence joins TRBV5-1 and TRBJ2-3, with TRBD2 identical over 11 bases. Germline V gene lookup returns CDR1 SGHRS and CDR2 YFSETQ. The CDR3 sequence is 18 residues long. Trimming at V came to 3 bases and at J to 7 bases, leaving 16 bases not matched to a gene.

The CDR3 here is CSVDPGGAKNIQYF. CDR3 sequence (DNA): TGCAGCGTTGACCCCGGGGGAGCCAAAAACATTCAGTACTTC. The V call is TRBV29-1, the J call TRBJ2-4; perhaps TRBD2 as D (6 bases). Germline-derived CDR1 and CDR2 are SQVTM and ANQGSEA. This CDR3 is built from 14 residues. With 3 bases removed from V and 0 bases from J, the gap between germline ends came to 9 bases.

On this clone itself: The sample carries other DNA sequences with the same CDR3. The chain recombines TRBV20-1 with TRBJ2-7; D is unclear. Looked up from germline, CDR1 is DFQATT and CDR2 is SNEGSKA (reference sequence). This CDR3 is 11 amino acids long. V dropped 0 bases and J dropped 4 bases, with 4 bases sitting between them. CDR3 amino acids: CSARESYEQYF. The CDR3 DNA follows: TGCAGTGCTAGAGAGTCATACGAGCAGTACTTC.

This chain joins TRBV27 and TRBJ2-2; 7 nucleotides match TRBD2. CDR3 length: 15 amino acids. Germline loops: CDR1 MNHEY, CDR2 SMNVEV (reference sequence). V was pared by 5 bases and J by 3 bases, with 6 bases of the junction left unmatched. The CDR3 DNA is TGTGCCAGCAGTAGGTGGACTAGAGACACCGGGGAGCTGTTTTTT. Translated, it gives CASSRWTRDTGELFF.

This clone appeared a few times. The genes are TRBV9 and TRBJ2-3; TRBD2 aligns across 7 bases. In germline, CDR1 is SGDLS, CDR2 YYNGEE. With V trimmed by 0 bases and J by 2 bases, 3 bases remained unmatched. The CDR3 has 15 amino acids. CDR3 region: CASSVAGGSTDTQYF. In DNA, the CDR3 is TGTGCCAGCAGCGTAGCGGGGGGATCCACAGATACGCAGTATTTT.

The genes are TRBV5-4 and TRBJ1-1; 10 positions agree with TRBD1. Germline values: CDR1 SGHNT, CDR2 YYREEE (reference sequence). The J segment lost 3 bases and the V segment lost 2 bases, leaving 13 bases of the junction unmatched. The CDR3 has 18 residues. CDR3 loop: CASSLHPGQGNLDTEAFF. CDR3 nucleotides: TGTGCCAGCAGCTTACATCCGGGACAGGGGAATTTGGACACTGAAGCTTTCTTT.

The rearrangement links TRBV2 to TRBJ1-5; TRBD1 matches at 9 bases. CDR3 length: 14 amino acids. V shed 5 bases, J shed 5 bases, and the junction held 4 bases outside the gene matches. Germline lookup yields CDR1 SNHLY and CDR2 FYNNEI. The chain's CDR3 is CASSLGQGDQPQHF. Written as DNA, the CDR3 is TGTGCCAGCAGTTTGGGACAGGGAGATCAGCCCCAGCATTTT.

This clone qualifies as medium-sized. The chain has TRBV2 and TRBJ2-1; TRBD2 matches at 8 bases. Germline V gene sequence: CDR1 SNHLY, CDR2 FYNNEI. The CDR3 has 14 residues. The V and J ends lost 6 bases and 6 bases, in that order; junction bases with no gene match: 7. The CDR3 bases are TGTGCCAGCAGCGACATAGCGGGAAGCAATGAGCAGTTCTTC. Amino acid sequence: CASSDIAGSNEQFF.

This clone has a single count. This chain links TRBV11-2 with TRBJ2-5; D remains ambiguous. Germline CDR1 SGHAT, CDR2 FQNNGV. Trimming removed 3 bases at V and 5 bases at J, with 13 bases between. This CDR3 has 14 amino acids. CDR3 sequence reads: CASSFLNPEETQYF. CDR3 in DNA: TGTGCCAGCAGCTTTCTTAACCCGGAGGAGACCCAGTACTTC.

The V and J genes are TRBV30 and TRBJ2-7, with 10 bases matching TRBD1. This CDR3 comprises 14 residues. CDR1 and CDR2 from the germline V gene are GTSNPN and SVGIG (reference sequence). V lost 1 base to trimming and J lost 7 bases; unmatched junction nucleotides: 7. The chain's CDR3 is CAWSAGTGVREQYF. For the CDR3, the DNA is TGTGCCTGGAGTGCCGGGACAGGGGTTCGTGAGCAGTACTTC.

CDR3 in amino acids: CASSLVGPNQPQHF. CDR3 bases: TGTGCCAGCAGCTTAGTGGGCCCTAATCAGCCCCAGCATTTT. The chain recombines TRBV7-9 with TRBJ1-5; D is undetermined. The CDR3 loop spans 14 amino acids. Germline lookup yields CDR1 SEHNR and CDR2 FQNEAQ (reference sequence). V lost 1 base and J 4 bases, leaving 8 bases between the germline ends.

In nucleotides, the CDR3 is TGTGCCAGTGGACAGGGAGCTTCTGGAAACACCATATATTTT. This gives the protein CASGQGASGNTIYF. The chain joins TRBV19 to TRBJ1-3; 8 positions agree with TRBD1. There are 14 residues in the CDR3. The trim removed 8 bases at V and 1 base at J, leaving 4 bases unmatched. Germline assignment: CDR1 LNHDA and CDR2 SQIVND (reference sequence). Complete variable domain (other parts from reference TRBV19 and TRBJ1-3): DGGITQSPKYLFRKEGQNVTLSCEQNLNHDAMYWYRQDPGQGLRLIYYSQIVNDFQKGDIAEGYSVSREKKESFPLTVTSAQKNPTAFYLCASGQGASGNTIYFGEGSWLTVV.

There are a few counts of this clone. CDR3 nucleotides: TGTGCCAGCAGCTTGGGGAGGGTTCGCACTGAAGCTTTCTTT. Translation: CASSLGRVRTEAFF. The V call is TRBV7-9, the J call TRBJ1-1; D unresolved. CDR3 length: 14 residues. Germline V gene data show CDR1 as SEHNR and CDR2 as FQNEAQ (reference sequence). The ends were cut back, 3 bases at V and 4 bases at J, with 12 bases in the middle.

V and J are TRBV4-1 and TRBJ2-3; possible D gene TRBD2, 6 bases. The CDR3 covers 15 residues. V was cut by 2 bases and J by 6 bases, with 15 bases left in between. The germline V gene encodes CDR1 MGHRA and CDR2 YSYEKL. The CDR3 loop is CASSQRLVAGDTQYF. The CDR3 bases are TGCGCCAGCAGCCAAAGACTAGTGGCGGGCGATACGCAGTATTTT.

As to this clone: Compared with germline, one end of the junction differs, possibly owing to a read error. This chain links TRBV7-7 with TRBJ2-2; TRBD1 aligns across 7 bases. CDR3 length: 17 amino acids. Germline CDR1 and CDR2: SSHAT and FNYEAQ (reference sequence). The CDR3 DNA is TGTGCTAGCAGCTTAAGAGGGGGCCAAAGTAACACCGGGGAGCTGTTTTTT. As protein: CASSLRGGQSNTGELFF.

The chain couples TRBV7-9 to TRBJ2-1; 14 bases line up with TRBD2. The CDR3 length is 13 residues. Germline CDR1 is SEHNR and CDR2 is FQNEAQ (reference sequence). CDR3 sequence (DNA): TGTGCAGTTACGGGACTAGCGGGAGTTGAAAGGTTCTTC. Translating gives CAVTGLAGVERFF.

The chain has TRBV20-1 and TRBJ2-3; D gene uncertain. In germline, CDR1 is DFQATT, CDR2 SNEGSKA (reference sequence). This CDR3 is 10 amino acids long. V was cut by 8 bases and J by 6 bases, with 9 bases left in between. CDR3: CSPSPDTQYF. Written as DNA, the CDR3 is TGCAGTCCCAGTCCGGATACGCAGTATTTT.

The table lists this clone with a few counts. The V and J genes are TRBV2 and TRBJ2-3; the match to TRBD1 covers 8 bases. The CDR3 sequence is 13 residues long. Germline CDR1 and CDR2: SNHLY and FYNNEI. J gave up 4 bases and V 6 bases, and 3 bases lay outside the gene matches. The CDR3: CASSRQGPDTQYF. As DNA, the CDR3 is TGTGCCAGCAGCCGACAGGGGCCAGATACGCAGTATTTT.

V gene TRBV18 combines with J gene TRBJ1-1; D is ambiguous. From germline, CDR1 is KGHSH and CDR2 LQKENI. With 3 bases removed from V and 7 bases from J, the gap between germline ends came to 12 bases. The CDR3 sequence is 13 residues long. The CDR3 nucleotides are TGTGCCAGCTCACCGCGGGGATCCCTTGAAGCTTTCTTT. Protein product: CASSPRGSLEAFF.

This chain joins TRBV4-1 and TRBJ2-1; 7 bases agree with TRBD2. Germline V gene lookup returns CDR1 MGHRA and CDR2 YSYEKL. The CDR3 covers 17 residues. The V gene end was trimmed by 4 bases and the J gene end by 2 bases; junction bases not matched to a gene: 11. In nucleotides, the CDR3 is TGCGCCAGCAGCCTAACTCCTCTAGCGGAAGCCTACAATGAGCAGTTCTTC. This codes for CASSLTPLAEAYNEQFF.

The CDR3 reads CASSSPGQALIYEQYF. The CDR3 nucleotides are TGTGCCAGCAGTTCCCCAGGACAGGCCTTGATCTACGAGCAGTACTTC. J is TRBJ2-7 and V is TRBV28; 7 nucleotides match TRBD1. The CDR3 runs 16 residues. Trimming at V came to 4 bases and at J to 3 bases, leaving 12 bases not matched to a gene. Germline assignment: CDR1 MDHEN and CDR2 SYDVKM.

This sequence joins TRBV25-1 and TRBJ1-1, with TRBD1 matching 8 bases. The germline gives CDR1 MGHDK, CDR2 SYGVNS. There are 13 residues in the CDR3. Trimming removed 6 bases from V and 3 bases from J; junction bases left unmatched: 3. The CDR3 DNA is TGTGCCAGCAGCGTACAGGGGGACACTGAAGCTTTCTTT. It yields the protein CASSVQGDTEAFF.

The chain couples TRBV5-1 to TRBJ2-2; 8 positions match TRBD1. Germline V gene data show CDR1 as SGHRS and CDR2 as YFSETQ. V lost 4 bases to trimming and J lost 2 bases; unmatched junction nucleotides: 4. The CDR3 sequence is 15 residues long. As DNA, the CDR3 is TGCGCCAGCAGCCTTGGACAGGGCAACACCGGGGAGCTGTTTTTT. It encodes CASSLGQGNTGELFF. The complete variable domain, with remaining parts taken from reference TRBV5-1 and TRBJ2-2, reads KAGVTQTPRYLIKTRGQQVTLSCSPISGHRSVSWYQQTPGQGLQFLFEYFSETQRNKGNFPGRFSGRQFSNSRSEMNVSTLELGDSALYLCASSLGQGNTGELFFGEGSRLTVL.

The chain carries TRBV30 and TRBJ2-6; D unclear. The CDR3 runs to 16 residues. V shed 3 bases and J shed 0 bases, with 12 bases lying between them. Germline V gives CDR1 GTSNPN, CDR2 SVGIG (reference sequence). The CDR3 coding sequence is TGTGCCTGGAGAAGGATGCGGTACTCTGGGGCCAACGTCCTGACTTTC. This codes for CAWRRMRYSGANVLTF. Full variable domain (rest looked up from reference TRBV30 and TRBJ2-6): SQTIHQWPATLVQPVGSPLSLECTVEGTSNPNLYWYRQAAGRGLQLLFYSVGIGQISSEVPQNLSASRPQDRQFILSSKKLLLSDSGFYLCAWRRMRYSGANVLTFGAGSRLTVL.

Comment on this clone: The junction and the germline gene differ at one end; a read error may be behind it. The V call is TRBV29-1, the J call TRBJ1-2, with 7 bases that match TRBD1. Looked up from germline, CDR1 is SQVTM and CDR2 is ANQGSEA. The CDR3 is made up of 15 amino acids. This CDR3 reads CSVDVGGAVTGGYSF. DNA for the CDR3: TGCAGCGTTGACGTAGGGGGCGCGGTGACTGGCGGCTACTCCTTC.